These T cell receptor beta chains were read from a single sample in a study of blood T cell repertoires in COVID-19. Sequenced by immunoSEQ multiplex PCR; TCRdb stores in-frame clones only, minus some. The table has 150,000 to 250,000 clones, 70% to 85% seen once. The sequencing sample was made of peripheral blood. These TCRs come from a human donor with acute or convalescent COVID-19. The donor label of this sample is uncertain. The CDR3 runs from the conserved cysteine through the conserved F or W. A D gene is named only where the DNA matches it firmly. Expanded clones are given a class, and other clones once, few, many or no size at all.

v_gene,abundance,d_gene,j_gene,CDR3aa,CDR3nt
TRBV3-1/TRBV3-2,NA,NA,TRBJ1-2,CASSQSDSSGYTF,TGTGCCAGCAGCCAATCGGACAGTAGTGGCTACACCTTC
TRBV11-2,NA,NA,TRBJ2-1,CASSPGDSSYNEQFF,TGTGCCAGCAGCCCGGGGGATAGCTCCTACAATGAGCAGTTCTTC
TRBV29-1,NA,NA,TRBJ1-1,CSVYRVSEAFF,TGCAGCGTTTACAGGGTCTCTGAAGCTTTCTTT
TRBV20-1,NA,NA,TRBJ2-5,CSGESGETQYF,TGCAGTGGAGAATCAGGGGAGACCCAGTACTTC
TRBV5-1,NA,NA,TRBJ1-6,CASSLWTDNSPLHF,TGCGCCAGCAGCCTGTGGACAGATAATTCACCCCTCCACTTT
TRBV6-5,NA,TRBD1,TRBJ1-5,CASSSGQGVGQPQHF,TGTGCCAGCAGTTCCGGACAGGGGGTAGGTCAGCCCCAGCATTTT
TRBV6-6,NA,TRBD1,TRBJ2-5,CASSPRGTGGAGLETQYF,TGTGCCAGCAGTCCCCGGGGGACAGGGGGCGCAGGTTTAGAGACCCAGTACTTC
TRBV5-8,NA,TRBD2,TRBJ2-7,CASSRGLAESYEQYF,TGTGCCAGCAGCAGGGGACTAGCTGAATCCTACGAGCAGTACTTC
TRBV27,NA,NA,TRBJ2-1,CASKTERSSYNEQFF,TGTGCCAGTAAAACGGAGCGGAGCTCCTACAATGAGCAGTTCTTC
TRBV12-5,few,NA,TRBJ2-2,CASGTTRWAGTNTGELFF,TGTGCTAGTGGTACCACCCGCTGGGCAGGGACAAACACCGGGGAGCTGTTTTTT
TRBV7-3,NA,TRBD2,TRBJ2-3,CASSLGTSGRADTQYF,TGTGCCAGCAGTCTCGGGACTAGCGGGAGGGCAGATACGCAGTATTTT
TRBV27,NA,TRBD1,TRBJ1-1,CASSRARQGRNTEAFF,TGTGCCAGCAGTCGAGCCAGACAGGGGCGGAACACTGAAGCTTTCTTT
TRBV7-2,NA,TRBD1,TRBJ1-2,CASSLPGQGNYGYTF,TGTGCCAGCAGCTTGCCGGGACAGGGTAACTATGGCTACACCTTC
TRBV5-1,NA,NA,TRBJ1-3,CASSFPDILNTIYF,TGCGCCAGCAGCTTCCCGGACATCCTAAACACCATATATTTT
TRBV7-3,NA,TRBD2,TRBJ2-5,CASAASGSHETQYF,TGTGCATCGGCAGCTAGCGGGAGCCACGAGACCCAGTACTTC
TRBV3-1/TRBV3-2,NA,NA,TRBJ2-5,CASSQGKTQYF,TGTGCCAGCAGCCAGGGCAAGACCCAGTACTTC